This T cell receptor (beta chain) emerged from a study of T cells after yellow fever vaccination. General study results and limits: CD4 and CD8 compartments shared a small share of clonotypes. Contaminants from the bulk population, in the form of abundant clonotypes, could be found in FACS-sorted repertoires. Though weaker, the secondary response peaked faster, on day 5 versus 15.

This clonotype has a count of ten or more. Trimming took off 3 bases at V and 4 bases at J, with 3 bases between the two ends. The CDR3 contains 11 residues. Germline V CDR1 and CDR2: MGHDK, SYGVNS. Generation of TCR cDNA used 5'RACE template switching (which added a universal primer site and UMIs). Each CDR3 protein gets one entry after TCRdb re-called the 5' RACE reads with MiXCR. The sample has roughly 45,000 distinct CDR3 sequences; under 8% are singletons. The sequencing used CD8+ T cells not binding an NS4B(214-222) dextramer, sorted from PBMCs, collected 45 days after the yellow fever booster vaccination. The receptor was isolated from a man aged 25-45 years who received the YFV17D yellow fever vaccine. The chain couples TRBV25-1 to TRBJ2-5, with D uncertain. The CDR3 DNA is TGTGCCAGCAGTGATGGAGAGACCCAGTACTTC. It yields the protein CASSDGETQYF.